A selection of T cell receptor beta chains follows, all from one sample in a study of blood T cell repertoires in COVID-19. This table comes from immunoSEQ multiplex PCR, and its TCRdb copy is limited to in-frame clones, with some not included. The sample has over 130,000 clones; approximately 86% are singletons. Sequencing was performed on peripheral blood. These receptor sequences come from a human donor in a cohort sampled during active COVID-19. Each CDR3 is given with its conserved first and last residue. The order of the fields is V gene, J gene, D gene, clone size, CDR3 protein, CDR3 DNA. The D gene is left open where the match is weak. Clone size, where shown, is once, few, many, or a class for clones that have expanded.

TRBV7-2,TRBJ2-7,TRBD2,once,CASSRLAHYEQYF,TGTGCCAGCAGCCGACTAGCCCACTACGAGCAGTACTTC
TRBV4-1,TRBJ2-5,TRBD2,.,CASSHRGEGIQETQYF,TGCGCCAGCAGCCACCGAGGGGAGGGAATACAGGAGACCCAGTACTTC
TRBV12-5,TRBJ2-2,.,.,CASGWAMGQVTGELFF,TGTGCTAGTGGTTGGGCGATGGGGCAGGTCACCGGGGAGCTGTTTTTT
TRBV29-1,TRBJ2-1,.,.,CSVALQQGGYNEQFF,TGCAGCGTTGCACTCCAGCAGGGGGGCTACAATGAGCAGTTCTTC
TRBV4-2,TRBJ2-6,.,.,CASSQDLASGANVLTF,TGTGCCAGCAGCCAAGATCTCGCGTCTGGGGCCAACGTCCTGACTTTC
TRBV4-1,TRBJ2-5,TRBD2,.,CASRPSGLGGETQYF,TGCGCCAGCAGGCCATCGGGACTAGGTGGGGAGACCCAGTACTTC
TRBV25-1,TRBJ1-5,TRBD1,.,CASSGGQVNQPQHF,TGTGCCAGCAGTGGTGGACAGGTCAATCAGCCCCAGCATTTT
TRBV5-1,TRBJ2-2,TRBD1,.,CASSSTGVYTGELFF,TGCGCCAGCAGCTCGACAGGGGTTTACACCGGGGAGCTGTTTTTT
TRBV7-9,TRBJ1-5,TRBD1,.,CASSLEGTASNQPQHF,TGTGCCAGCAGCTTAGAGGGGACAGCAAGCAATCAGCCCCAGCATTTT
TRBV19,TRBJ1-2,TRBD1,.,CASSSNPGGVGSGYTF,TGTGCCAGTAGTTCGAATCCAGGGGGCGTCGGCTCTGGCTACACCTTC
TRBV2,TRBJ1-1,TRBD1,.,CASSEGSGGKEAFF,TGTGCCAGCAGTGAAGGGTCAGGGGGAAAAGAAGCTTTCTTT
TRBV13,TRBJ2-7,.,.,CASSAGSSNYEQYF,TGTGCCAGCAGCGCGGGCTCCAGCAACTACGAGCAGTACTTC
TRBV10-3,TRBJ1-1,TRBD1,.,CAINPSSPGTGIGVNTEAFF,TGTGCCATCAACCCTTCGAGTCCCGGGACAGGGATAGGAGTTAACACTGAAGCTTTCTTT
TRBV2,TRBJ1-5,.,.,CASTGSSNQPQHF,TGTGCCAGCACAGGGTCCAGCAATCAGCCCCAGCATTTT
TRBV18,TRBJ2-1,TRBD1,.,CASSPPGQVPLYNEQFF,TGTGCCAGCTCACCACCGGGACAGGTCCCCCTATACAATGAGCAGTTCTTC
TRBV15,TRBJ2-1,TRBD2,.,CATSQTSGGSHEQFF,TGTGCCACCAGCCAGACTAGCGGTGGGTCTCATGAGCAGTTCTTC
TRBV11-2,TRBJ2-1,.,.,CASSLSTANEQFF,TGTGCCAGCAGCTTATCGACAGCCAATGAGCAGTTCTTC
TRBV6-6,TRBJ1-6,.,.,CASSYSDTSPLHF,TGTGCCAGCAGTTACTCCGACACTTCACCCCTCCACTTT
TRBV18,TRBJ1-1,.,.,CASSPLDSNTEAFF,TGTGCCAGCTCACCACTAGACTCGAACACTGAAGCTTTCTTT
TRBV28,TRBJ2-1,TRBD2,once,CASLGAGEGYNEQFF,TGTGCCAGCCTCGGAGCGGGAGAGGGGTACAATGAGCAGTTCTTC
TRBV7-9,TRBJ2-5,.,.,CASSTGQGETQYF,TGTGCCAGCAGCACCGGGCAGGGGGAGACCCAGTACTTC
TRBV5-4,TRBJ2-5,.,.,CASSLKRGRGQETQYF,TGTGCCAGCAGCTTAAAACGAGGAAGGGGGCAAGAGACCCAGTACTTC
TRBV4-1,TRBJ1-2,.,.,CASSQVGMGGYGYTF,TGCGCCAGCAGCCAAGTAGGGATGGGGGGTTATGGCTACACCTTC
TRBV28,TRBJ2-1,TRBD2,.,CASSSLTGTSGVISYNEQFF,TGTGCCAGCAGTTCGCTTACCGGGACTAGCGGGGTCATCTCCTACAATGAGCAGTTCTTC
TRBV12-3/TRBV12-4,TRBJ1-5,.,.,CASSYSNQPQHF,TGTGCCAGCAGTTACTCCAATCAGCCCCAGCATTTT
TRBV28,TRBJ1-5,.,.,CASSLLGRSNQPQHF,TGTGCCAGCAGTTTATTGGGCAGGTCAAATCAGCCCCAGCATTTT
TRBV2,TRBJ2-7,TRBD1,.,CASSEARRRQGTREQYF,TGTGCCAGCAGTGAAGCGAGGAGGAGACAGGGAACGAGAGAGCAGTACTTC
TRBV7-3,TRBJ2-3,TRBD2,.,CASSPALAGAGTDTQYF,TGTGCCAGCAGCCCCGCTCTAGCGGGAGCTGGGACAGATACGCAGTATTTT
TRBV6-1,TRBJ2-7,TRBD2,.,CASSDLLREGRDEQYF,TGTGCCAGCAGTGATCTGTTGCGGGAGGGCCGAGACGAGCAGTACTTC
TRBV28,TRBJ1-1,.,.,CASSLISGGRYGTEAFF,TGTGCCAGCAGTTTAATATCCGGGGGTCGGTACGGGACTGAAGCTTTCTTT
TRBV11-3,TRBJ1-1,.,.,CASSLPGRDTEAFF,TGTGCCAGCAGCTTACCGGGTAGAGACACTGAAGCTTTCTTT
TRBV11-2,TRBJ2-7,.,once,CASSLAQTPHEQYF,TGTGCCAGCAGCTTAGCACAGACCCCCCACGAGCAGTACTTC
TRBV24-1,TRBJ2-1,TRBD2,.,CATSDDVAGAYNEQFF,TGTGCCACCAGTGATGATGTAGCGGGAGCCTACAATGAGCAGTTCTTC
TRBV7-9,TRBJ2-7,TRBD1,once,CASSPPGTGGYEQYF,TGTGCCAGCAGCCCGCCCGGGACAGGGGGCTACGAGCAGTACTTC
TRBV12-1,TRBJ2-3,.,.,CASSLPLVEQGTDTQYF,TGTGCCAGCAGCTTACCTTTGGTGGAGCAGGGGACAGATACGCAGTATTTT
TRBV3-1/TRBV3-2,TRBJ1-1,TRBD1,.,CASSRGTVNTEAFF,TGTGCCAGCAGCCGTGGGACAGTGAACACTGAAGCTTTCTTT
TRBV7-9,TRBJ2-1,TRBD2,.,CASSYGLAGGGDNEQFF,TGTGCCAGCAGCTACGGACTAGCGGGAGGGGGGGACAATGAGCAGTTCTTC
TRBV28,TRBJ2-3,.,.,CASTPGGGARDTQYF,TGTGCCAGCACCCCTGGGGGGGGCGCGCGGGATACGCAGTATTTT
TRBV5-1,TRBJ2-1,TRBD1,.,CASSFGQGRDNEQFF,TGCGCCAGCAGCTTCGGACAGGGTAGGGACAATGAGCAGTTCTTC
TRBV5-1,TRBJ2-3,TRBD1,.,CASSLAGTGVPDTQYF,TGCGCCAGCAGCTTGGCGGGGACAGGGGTCCCAGATACGCAGTATTTT
TRBV5-1,TRBJ2-5,.,many,CASSLGGARQETQYF,TGCGCCAGCAGCTTGGGCGGGGCCCGACAAGAGACCCAGTACTTC
TRBV5-1,TRBJ1-1,.,.,CASAILTGSVEAFF,TGCGCCAGCGCTATTCTTACAGGGTCGGTAGAAGCTTTCTTT
TRBV12-5,TRBJ2-1,.,.,CASGLVSGTTDNEQFF,TGTGCTAGTGGTTTGGTCTCCGGGACAACGGACAATGAGCAGTTCTTC